These T cell receptor beta chains were read from a single sample in a study of T-cell reconstitution after alpha-beta-depleted transplantation in children. In TCRdb, the PCR reads were re-called with MiXCR into one record per CDR3 protein. This sample has roughly 790,000 distinct CDR3 sequences, with approximately 15% found just once. Material: PBMCs, mostly from graft donor cells, obtained 360 days after TCRalphabeta/CD19-depleted stem cell transplant. All receptors derive from a male patient between 5 and 17 years old who had a stem cell transplant for acute lymphoblastic leukemia, so the T cells may come from the graft donor. Each CDR3 is given with its conserved first and last residue. The D gene is left open where the match is weak. Size values are once, few and many counts, or a class for expanded clones, and some rows have none.

>TRBD1|few|TRBV20-1|TRBJ1-1
TGCAGTGCTACGCCAGGGGGCGCAAACACTGAAGCTTTCTTT
CSATPGGANTEAFF
>TRBD2|few|TRBV12-3/TRBV12-4|TRBJ2-5
TGTGCCAGCAGTTTTCCAGGGACTAGCCATAAAGAGACCCAGTACTTC
CASSFPGTSHKETQYF
>TRBD2|NA|TRBV20-1|TRBJ2-1
TGCAGTGCTAGAGACGCCCTACTAGCGGGCGTTAAGGAGCAGTTCTTC
CSARDALLAGVKEQFF
>TRBD1|NA|TRBV29-1|TRBJ1-1
TGCAGTGGACAGGGGATGAACACTGAAGCTTTCTTT
CSGQGMNTEAFF
>TRBD2|NA|TRBV4-2|TRBJ2-7
TGTGCCAGCAGCCAAGAAGCCAGCGGGGTCTACGAGCAGTACTTC
CASSQEASGVYEQYF
>TRBD2|few|TRBV29-1|TRBJ2-7
TGCAGCGTTGGGGGGGGGTCCTACGAGCAGTACTTC
CSVGGGSYEQYF
>TRBD1|many|TRBV6-5|TRBJ2-7
TGTGCCACTCACAGGGGCATCAATCCCCACGAGCAGTACTTC
CATHRGINPHEQYF
>NA|few|TRBV21-1|TRBJ2-5
TGTGCCAGCAGCAAAGAACTAGCGGAAGAGACCCAGTACTTC
CASSKELAEETQYF
>NA|few|TRBV19|TRBJ2-1
TGTGCCAGTAGTCCCTACTCACTAGGGGGGGAGCAGTTCTTC
CASSPYSLGGEQFF
>NA|many|TRBV29-1|TRBJ2-1
TGCAGCGTTGATGGCCCCCGGACAGTGTCCTACAATGAGCAGTTCTTC
CSVDGPRTVSYNEQFF
>NA|few|TRBV27|TRBJ2-6
TGTGCCAGCAGTTCCCTGGGGGTAGGCTCGGCTGGGGCCAACGTCCTGACTTTC
CASSSLGVGSAGANVLTF
>NA|NA|TRBV29-1|TRBJ1-1
TGCAGCGTCTCCCCTGAAGCTTTCTTT
CSVSPEAFF
>NA|NA|TRBV20-1|TRBJ1-5
TGCAGTGCACCGGACATCAGCTTTAGCAATCAGCCCCAGCATTTT
CSAPDISFSNQPQHF
>TRBD2|NA|TRBV27|TRBJ2-3
TGTGCCAGCAGTTTAAATTTAGCGGGAGGGCCGGATACGCAGTATTTT
CASSLNLAGGPDTQYF
>NA|NA|TRBV10-3|TRBJ2-2
TGTGCCATCAGTGACACAGGGTGGTCGGCCGGGGAGCTGTTTTTT
CAISDTGWSAGELFF
>NA|many|TRBV10-3|TRBJ1-2
TGTGCCATCAGTGAGGCGGGACGAAACTATGGCTACACCTTC
CAISEAGRNYGYTF
>NA|once|TRBV7-9|TRBJ2-6
TGTGCCAGCTGGGTCCCCGGGGCCAACGTCCTGACTTTC
CASWVPGANVLTF
>NA|NA|TRBV27|TRBJ1-2
TGTGCCAGCAGTCCGGGCCCTTTCTATGGCTACACCTTC
CASSPGPFYGYTF
>TRBD1|NA|TRBV5-1|TRBJ2-1
TGCGCCAGCCGCAGCAGGGGGTGGAATGAGCAGTTCTTC
CASRSRGWNEQFF
>NA|few|TRBV5-1|TRBJ1-3
TGCGCCAGCAGCGGGGGACCCATACTACGTAGGAACACCATATATTTT
CASSGGPILRRNTIYF
>TRBD1|few|TRBV5-1|TRBJ2-7
TGCGCCAGCAGCCATGGACAGGTCGGTGAGCAGTACTTC
CASSHGQVGEQYF
>TRBD2|many|TRBV12-3/TRBV12-4|TRBJ2-1
TGTGCCAGCAGAACTAGCGCCGAGCAGTTCTTC
CASRTSAEQFF
>NA|few|TRBV2|TRBJ2-1
TGTGCCAGCACCCGGGACTGGCCGAATGAGCAGTTCTTC
CASTRDWPNEQFF
>NA|few|TRBV12-5|TRBJ2-7
TGTGCTAGTGGTTTGCTAAACCTATACGAGCAGTACTTC
CASGLLNLYEQYF